A selection of T cell receptor beta chains follows, all from one sample in a study of shared clonotypes between healthy human individuals. Method: immunoSEQ multiplex PCR; TCRdb's copy keeps in-frame clones and lacks some. The sample yields around 940,000 clones, less than 85% seen once. The material sequenced was memory CD4+ T cells sorted from blood. The receptors derive from a man between 18 and 35 years old in good health. Each CDR3 is given without its conserved first and last residue. D genes are given only for firm matches.

v_gene	j_gene	d_gene	CDR3aa
TRBV6-5	TRBJ2-2	TRBD2	ASRLGLAASELF
TRBV6-1	TRBJ2-3	.	ASRHTDTQY
TRBV5-4	TRBJ2-4	.	ASSLPQNIQY
TRBV6-5	TRBJ2-1	.	ASSEGGKGNEQF
TRBV2	TRBJ2-2	TRBD2	ASRGDYTNTGELF
TRBV2	TRBJ2-7	TRBD1	ASRTGSNNEQY
TRBV2	TRBJ2-1	.	ASKQEGVEQF
TRBV29-1	TRBJ1-1	.	SVDPRGNLETEAF
TRBV18	TRBJ2-7	.	ASSPSTGRNEQY
TRBV2	TRBJ1-2	.	ASSEGFSYGYT
TRBV5-6	TRBJ2-3	TRBD2	ATLAGGNTDTQY
TRBV18	TRBJ2-7	TRBD1	ASSPDRGPYEQY
TRBV9	TRBJ2-3	TRBD2	ASSAGTSGTPDTQY
TRBV4-3	TRBJ2-7	TRBD1	ASSQDGGTGVEQY
TRBV7-3	TRBJ2-2	.	ASSSTGNTGELF
TRBV2	TRBJ2-6	TRBD2	ASSPGLLSGANVLT
TRBV9	TRBJ1-6	.	ASSAEGSRGSYNSPLH
TRBV5-1	TRBJ2-1	.	ASSAVTGYSYNEQF
TRBV10-3	TRBJ2-5	.	AISEVARETQY
TRBV10-2	TRBJ1-6	TRBD1	ASSDKGQGSLYLH
TRBV7-2	TRBJ1-4	.	ASSLVSLGPEKLF
TRBV4-3	TRBJ2-7	TRBD2	ASSQEEREIYEQY
TRBV5-1	TRBJ1-4	TRBD1	ASSSGQGNEKLF
TRBV7-6	TRBJ2-7	TRBD2	ASSLPTSGVPREQY
TRBV16	TRBJ1-1	.	ASSQLSTGVGTEAF
TRBV7-2	TRBJ1-1	.	ASSLTGNGEAF
TRBV2	TRBJ2-1	.	ASSSLANVPSEQF
TRBV9	TRBJ1-1	TRBD1	ASSGGQGAKQKVNTEAF
TRBV10-3	TRBJ1-3	.	AISDTGGVSGNTIY
TRBV5-1	TRBJ2-3	TRBD2	ASSSGGARSDTQY
TRBV30	TRBJ2-7	TRBD1	AWRSRDRSYEQY
TRBV19	TRBJ2-7	.	ASRTASENYEQY
TRBV30	TRBJ2-2	.	AWLISPGGSGGELF
TRBV19	TRBJ2-3	.	ASKEDPSTDTQY
TRBV4-2	TRBJ2-3	.	ASSQDRGGPSTDTQY
TRBV5-6	TRBJ1-4	.	ASSFFGAWEKLF
TRBV29-1	TRBJ1-3	TRBD1	SVRTGAGLEGNTIY
TRBV9	TRBJ2-1	.	ASSVQAYNEQF
TRBV5-1	TRBJ2-5	TRBD1	ASSPGTGLEETQY
TRBV10-1	TRBJ2-2	.	ASSESAGQFNGELF
TRBV25-1	TRBJ2-5	.	ASSELTPLWEETQY
TRBV29-1	TRBJ1-1	.	SAVTVTEAF
TRBV18	TRBJ1-2	.	ASSGGGGYT
TRBV2	TRBJ2-5	.	ASSERRQEKETQY
TRBV15	TRBJ2-5	TRBD2	ATSREDSGVLETQY
TRBV11-2	TRBJ2-3	TRBD1	ASRNGGRGRTDTQY
TRBV29-1	TRBJ2-2	.	SASSGGIKTGELF
TRBV7-2	TRBJ1-5	.	ASSLESSNQPQH
TRBV30	TRBJ2-2	TRBD1	AWSGQAGELF
TRBV7-9	TRBJ2-5	TRBD1	ASSFQSQGKETQY